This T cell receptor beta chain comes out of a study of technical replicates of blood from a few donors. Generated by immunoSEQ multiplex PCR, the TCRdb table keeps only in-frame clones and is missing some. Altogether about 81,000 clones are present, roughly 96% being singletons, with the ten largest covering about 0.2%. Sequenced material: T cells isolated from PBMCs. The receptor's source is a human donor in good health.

CDR3: CASSSEGQGRGGGELFF. The CDR3 DNA reads TGCGCCAGCAGCTCCGAGGGACAGGGCAGAGGAGGCGGGGAGCTGTTTTTT. This chain uses TRBV5-1 with TRBJ2-2; 9 bases match TRBD1. Trimming at V came to 3 bases and at J to 7 bases, leaving 13 bases not matched to a gene. The CDR3 is 17 amino acids. Germline V lookup: CDR1 SGHRS, CDR2 YFSETQ.